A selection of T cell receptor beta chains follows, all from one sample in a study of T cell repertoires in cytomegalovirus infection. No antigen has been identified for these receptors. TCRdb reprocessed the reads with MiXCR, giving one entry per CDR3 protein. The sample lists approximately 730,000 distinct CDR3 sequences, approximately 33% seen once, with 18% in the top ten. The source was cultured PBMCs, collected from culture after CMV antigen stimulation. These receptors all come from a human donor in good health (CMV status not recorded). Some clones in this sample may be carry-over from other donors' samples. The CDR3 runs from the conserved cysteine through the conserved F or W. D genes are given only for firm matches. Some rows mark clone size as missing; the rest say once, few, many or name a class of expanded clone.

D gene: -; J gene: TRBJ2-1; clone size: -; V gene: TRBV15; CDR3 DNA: TGTGCCACCAGCAGAGATCGTAGTGGACTATACAATGAGCAGTTCTTC; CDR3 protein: CATSRDRSGLYNEQFF
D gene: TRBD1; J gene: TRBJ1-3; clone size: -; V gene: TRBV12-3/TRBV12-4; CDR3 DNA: TGTGCCAGCACGGACAGGGATCGTATTGGAAACACCATATATTTT; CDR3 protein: CASTDRDRIGNTIYF
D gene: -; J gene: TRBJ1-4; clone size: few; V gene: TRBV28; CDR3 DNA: TGTGCCAGCAGTCCCTGGGCAGGGACGGTAAATGAAAAACTGTTTTTT; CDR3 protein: CASSPWAGTVNEKLFF
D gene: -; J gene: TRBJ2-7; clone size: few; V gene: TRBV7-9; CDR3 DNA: TGTGCCAGCAGCTCCACTGCTTGGGAGCAGTACTTC; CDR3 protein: CASSSTAWEQYF
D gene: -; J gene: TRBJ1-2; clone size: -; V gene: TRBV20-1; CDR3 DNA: TGCAGTGCACCTAGAGGGGCAGTCTATGGCTACACCTTC; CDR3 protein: CSAPRGAVYGYTF
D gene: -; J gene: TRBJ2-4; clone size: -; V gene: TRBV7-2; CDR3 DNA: TGTGCCAGCAGCCCTACCGACGGTCCCCGGAACATTCAGTACTTC; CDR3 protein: CASSPTDGPRNIQYF
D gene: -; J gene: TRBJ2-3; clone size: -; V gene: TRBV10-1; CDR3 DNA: TGCGCCAGCAGTGCGGCCCTGGGGGAGGCAGATACGCAGTATTTT; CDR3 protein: CASSAALGEADTQYF
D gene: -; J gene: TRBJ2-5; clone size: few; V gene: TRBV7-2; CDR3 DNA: TGTGCCAGCAGCTTAGACCCTCATAGACGGGAGACCCAGTACTTC; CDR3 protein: CASSLDPHRRETQYF
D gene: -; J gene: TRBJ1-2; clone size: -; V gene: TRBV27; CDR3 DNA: TGTGCCACAAGACAGGCCGAATATGGCTACACCTTC; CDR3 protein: CATRQAEYGYTF
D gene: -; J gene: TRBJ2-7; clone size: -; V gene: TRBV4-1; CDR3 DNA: TGCGCCAGCAGCCAGCTCGGACTCCCAGCTGGGGAGCAGTACTTC; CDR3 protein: CASSQLGLPAGEQYF
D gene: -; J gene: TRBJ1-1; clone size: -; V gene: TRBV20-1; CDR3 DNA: TGCAGTGCTAGTCGGCAGCTGAACACTGAAGCTTTCTTT; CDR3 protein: CSASRQLNTEAFF
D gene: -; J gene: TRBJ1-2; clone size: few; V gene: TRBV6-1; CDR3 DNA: TGTGCCAGCAGTTTGGGGAGAACTATGGCAGGCTACACCTTC; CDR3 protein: CASSLGRTMAGYTF
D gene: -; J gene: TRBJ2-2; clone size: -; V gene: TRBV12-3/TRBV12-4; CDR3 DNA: TGTGCCAGCTGTCCAGCGCGGAACACCGGGGAGCTGTTTTTT; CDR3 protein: CASCPARNTGELFF
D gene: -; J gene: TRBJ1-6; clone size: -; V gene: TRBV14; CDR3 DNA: TGTGCCAGCAGCCGGGACCAAAGATATTCACCCCTCCACTTT; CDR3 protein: CASSRDQRYSPLHF
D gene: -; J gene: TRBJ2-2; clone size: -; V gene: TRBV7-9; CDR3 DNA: TGTGCCAGCAGCTTAGCGGCGGGGAGTGGGGAGCTGTTTTTT; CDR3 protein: CASSLAAGSGELFF
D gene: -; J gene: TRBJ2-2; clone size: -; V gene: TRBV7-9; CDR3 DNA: TGTGCCAGCAGCTCCTTAACCGGGGAGCTGTTTTTT; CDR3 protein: CASSSLTGELFF
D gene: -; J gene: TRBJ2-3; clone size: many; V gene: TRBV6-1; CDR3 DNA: TGTGCCAGCGATTACACGGGAAGCACAGATACGCAGTATTTT; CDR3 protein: CASDYTGSTDTQYF
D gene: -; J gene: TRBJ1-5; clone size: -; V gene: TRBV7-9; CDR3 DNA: TGTGCCAGCAGCTTAGGGGATTTGCGACCCCAGCATTTT; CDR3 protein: CASSLGDLRPQHF
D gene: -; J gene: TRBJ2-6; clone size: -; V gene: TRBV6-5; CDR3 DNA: TGTGCCAGCAGACGAGACTTATCGGGGGCCAACGTCCTGACTTTC; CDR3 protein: CASRRDLSGANVLTF
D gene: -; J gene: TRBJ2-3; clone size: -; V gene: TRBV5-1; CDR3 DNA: TGCGCCAGCAGCCAGGACGATAGCACAGATACGCAGTATTTT; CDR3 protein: CASSQDDSTDTQYF
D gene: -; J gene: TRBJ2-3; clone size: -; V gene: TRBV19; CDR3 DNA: TGTGCCTGTTCGAGGGCAGAAAGCACAGATACGCAGTATTTT; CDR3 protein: CACSRAESTDTQYF
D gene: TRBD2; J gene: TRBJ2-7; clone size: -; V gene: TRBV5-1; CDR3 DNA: TGCGCCAGCAGCTTGGTTGCTCGGACTAGCGGGAACTACGAGCAGTACTTC; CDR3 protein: CASSLVARTSGNYEQYF
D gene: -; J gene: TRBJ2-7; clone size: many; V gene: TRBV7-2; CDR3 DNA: TGTGCCAGCAGCTTAGGACTTCTTAGCTCCTACGAGCAGTACTTC; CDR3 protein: CASSLGLLSSYEQYF
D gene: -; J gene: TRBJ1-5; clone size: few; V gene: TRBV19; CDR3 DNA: TGTGCCAGGGAACCGGGACACTATAGCAATCAGCCCCAGCATTTT; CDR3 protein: CAREPGHYSNQPQHF
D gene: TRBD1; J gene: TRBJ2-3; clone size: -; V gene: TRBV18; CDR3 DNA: TGTGCCAGCTCACCGAAAAGACAGGGCGTGGATACGCAGTATTTT; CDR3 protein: CASSPKRQGVDTQYF
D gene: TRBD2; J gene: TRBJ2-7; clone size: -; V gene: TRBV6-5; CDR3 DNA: TGTGCCAGCAGTCTCCGGCGGGGGGCCGACGAGCAGTACTTC; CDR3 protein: CASSLRRGADEQYF
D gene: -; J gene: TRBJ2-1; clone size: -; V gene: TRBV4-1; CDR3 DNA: TGCGCCAGCAGCCAGGCCTCCGGCTCTCTACGGTTCTTC; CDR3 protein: CASSQASGSLRFF
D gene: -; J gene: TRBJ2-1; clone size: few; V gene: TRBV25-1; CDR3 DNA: TGTGCCAGCAGTGAAGTCGGAAACAATGAGCAGTTCTTC; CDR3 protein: CASSEVGNNEQFF
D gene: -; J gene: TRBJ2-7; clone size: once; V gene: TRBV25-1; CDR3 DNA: TGTGCCAGCAGTTTTCCAGGGGGGCACGAGCAGTACTTC; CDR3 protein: CASSFPGGHEQYF
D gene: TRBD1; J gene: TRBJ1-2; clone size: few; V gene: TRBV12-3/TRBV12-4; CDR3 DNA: TGTGCCAGCAGTGCCCCGGGACAGGGGGCCTCGGGCTACACCTTC; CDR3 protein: CASSAPGQGASGYTF
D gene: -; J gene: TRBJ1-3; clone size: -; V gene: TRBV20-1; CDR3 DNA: TGCAGTGCTAGAGATGGAGGGGCCTTTGCCGGAAACACCATATATTTT; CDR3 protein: CSARDGGAFAGNTIYF
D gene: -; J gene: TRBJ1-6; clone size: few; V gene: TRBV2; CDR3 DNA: TGTGCCAGCAGTGAGAGGGGTCGGTTGTCTAATTCACCCCTCCACTTT; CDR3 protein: CASSERGRLSNSPLHF
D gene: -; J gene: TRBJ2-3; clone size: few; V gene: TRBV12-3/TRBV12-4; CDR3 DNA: TGTGCCAGCAGTTTAGGTGAGGGGCGGAAAGTAACAGATACGCAGTATTTT; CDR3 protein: CASSLGEGRKVTDTQYF
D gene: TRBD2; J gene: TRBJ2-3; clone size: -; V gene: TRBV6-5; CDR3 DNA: TGTGCCAGCAGTTACTCACTAGCGGGTACTAGCACAGATACGCAGTATTTT; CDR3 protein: CASSYSLAGTSTDTQYF
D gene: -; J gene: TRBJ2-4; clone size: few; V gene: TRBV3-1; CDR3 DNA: TGTGCCAGCAGCCAAGCACTGTCTTCCTTGGGAAACATTCAGTACTTC; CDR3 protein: CASSQALSSLGNIQYF
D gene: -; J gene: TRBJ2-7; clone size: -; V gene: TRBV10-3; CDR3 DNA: TGTGCCATCAGTGCCCGCAACAGTTACTACGAGCAGTACTTC; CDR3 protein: CAISARNSYYEQYF
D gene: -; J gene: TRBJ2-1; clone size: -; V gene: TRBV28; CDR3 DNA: TGTGCCAGCAGTTTCGAATACAATGAGCAGTTCTTC; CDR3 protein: CASSFEYNEQFF
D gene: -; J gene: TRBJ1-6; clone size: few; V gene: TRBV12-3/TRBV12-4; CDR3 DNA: TGTGCCAGCAGTTTATCGTACCGTGGTTCACCCCTCCACTTT; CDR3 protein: CASSLSYRGSPLHF
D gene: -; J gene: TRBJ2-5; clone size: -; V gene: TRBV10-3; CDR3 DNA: TGTGCCATCAGTGAGACAAAGGAAGAGACCCAGTACTTC; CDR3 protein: CAISETKEETQYF
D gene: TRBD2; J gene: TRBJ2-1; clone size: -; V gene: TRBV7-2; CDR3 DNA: TGTGCCAGCAGTCGGAGGGGGACTAGCGGGGGCCATCCGATGGATGAGCAGTTCTTC; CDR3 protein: CASSRRGTSGGHPMDEQFF
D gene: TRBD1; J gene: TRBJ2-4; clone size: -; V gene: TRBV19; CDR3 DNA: TGTGCCAGTAGCCGGGACAGGGGATCTGGGGTCAAAAACATTCAGTACTTC; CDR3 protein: CASSRDRGSGVKNIQYF
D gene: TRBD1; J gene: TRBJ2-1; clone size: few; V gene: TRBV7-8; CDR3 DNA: TGTGCCAGCAGCCCAGGGACAGGGTATTCCTACAATGAGCAGTTCTTC; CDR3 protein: CASSPGTGYSYNEQFF
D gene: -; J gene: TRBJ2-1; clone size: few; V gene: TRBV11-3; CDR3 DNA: TGTGCCAGCAGCTTAGGGATTTGGGGGAGCTCCTACAATGAGCAGTTCTTC; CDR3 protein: CASSLGIWGSSYNEQFF
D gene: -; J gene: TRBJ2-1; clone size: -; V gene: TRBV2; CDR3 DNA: TGTGCCAGCAGGAGGGTGCCCTACAATGAGCAGTTCTTC; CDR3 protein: CASRRVPYNEQFF